The sequence of this TCR beta chain was determined in a study of T-cell memory formation after mild COVID-19. As regards this clonotype: As yet, its antigen is unknown.

TCR alpha and TCR beta cDNA libraries carrying sample barcodes and UMIs came from 5'RACE with constant-segment primers. In TCRdb, the 5' RACE reads were re-called with MiXCR into one record per CDR3 protein. This table has some 270,000 distinct CDR3 sequences, roughly 14% appearing once. Whole-study findings and limits: Clones that shrank (day 15 to 85) were balanced CD4/CD8, whereas later expanders leaned CD4+.

V lost 7 bases and J lost 6, with 19 bases in between. Germline values: CDR1 MNHEY, CDR2 SVGEGT. This CDR3 region has 14 residues. The rearrangement uses TRBV6-2 or TRBV6-3 and TRBJ2-7; D may match TRBD1 or TRBD2 (6 bases each). The specimen sequenced was PBMCs or a T cell subset sorted from them (not recorded which). The source is an adult woman who had mild COVID-19 (a few samples of this study predate the infection). Cell type and time point are not known. The CDR3 here is CASTLFGGEREQYF. CDR3 nucleotides: TGTGCCAGCACACTATTCGGGGGCGAGCGCGAGCAGTACTTC.